This is a list of T cell receptor beta chains from one sample in a study of cytomegalovirus exposure and HLA in healthy donors. Libraries were prepared by immunoSEQ multiplex PCR; TCRdb keeps only in-frame clonotypes and omits some of them. The sample holds fewer than 110,000 clones, approximately 76% seen once. The sequencing sample was made of PBMCs. The source is a man between 18 and 29 years old in good health and CMV-seronegative. The CDR3 runs from the conserved cysteine through the conserved F or W. The D gene is left open where the match is weak. Clone size is shown for a subset of rows, as once, few, many or a class of expanded clone.

size,J,V,D,DNA,CDR3
few,TRBJ1-5,TRBV4-2,.,TGTGCCAGCAGCCAAGATCCGGGGGGCGATCAGCCCCAGCATTTT,CASSQDPGGDQPQHF
.,TRBJ1-1,TRBV27,TRBD1,TGTGCCAGCAGAACCGGGACAGGGAACACTGAAGCTTTCTTT,CASRTGTGNTEAFF
.,TRBJ2-2,TRBV19,TRBD1,TGTGCCATAACAGGGGGCACCGGGGAGCTGTTTTTT,CAITGGTGELFF
.,TRBJ1-2,TRBV7-9,.,TGTGCCAGCAGTCCGGACAGTAGCTATGGCTACACCTTC,CASSPDSSYGYTF
.,TRBJ2-1,TRBV28,TRBD2,TGTGCCAGCAGGTTAACTAGCGGGGGGGCTAGCGGTGAGCAGTTCTTC,CASRLTSGGASGEQFF
.,TRBJ2-7,TRBV29-1,.,TGCAGCGTTGACATGGGGCCCGGCTACGAGCAGTACTTC,CSVDMGPGYEQYF
.,TRBJ1-2,TRBV6-5,.,TGTGCCAGCAGTTACTCCCCCAGGCTCTATGGCTACACCTTC,CASSYSPRLYGYTF
.,TRBJ2-5,TRBV7-6,.,TGTGCCAGCACCCTCCGAACAGGGAAGGCTCAAGAGACCCAGTACTTC,CASTLRTGKAQETQYF
.,TRBJ1-3,TRBV5-6,.,TGTGCCAGCAGCTTGATCGGGTTAGGCTCTGGAAACACCATATATTTT,CASSLIGLGSGNTIYF
.,TRBJ1-1,TRBV18,.,TGTGCCAGCTCACCAGGTTTGGCCAACATGAACACTGAAGCTTTCTTT,CASSPGLANMNTEAFF
.,TRBJ1-2,TRBV15,TRBD1,TGTGCCACCAGCAGAGATGGGAGGACAGGGGGTCAGAGTGGCTACACCTTC,CATSRDGRTGGQSGYTF
.,TRBJ2-5,TRBV11-2,TRBD1,TGTGCCAGCAGCTCTAGGGAAGGGACAGGGTGGAAGACCCAGTACTTC,CASSSREGTGWKTQYF
.,TRBJ1-2,TRBV28,.,TGTGCCAGCAGTTCCCCCCCCGGGTTCTATGGCTACACCTTC,CASSSPPGFYGYTF
.,TRBJ2-5,TRBV27,.,TGTGCCAGCAGTTCGACAGCAGCCCGGACCCAGTACTTC,CASSSTAARTQYF
.,TRBJ2-7,TRBV29-1,.,TGCAGCGCTATAACTAGCTCCTACGAGCAGTACTTC,CSAITSSYEQYF
.,TRBJ1-5,TRBV6-1,.,TGTGCCAGCAGCCCCCATAGCAATCAGCCCCAGCATTTT,CASSPHSNQPQHF
.,TRBJ1-2,TRBV5-1,TRBD1,TGCGCCAGCAGCTCCGGGACAGGGATCGATGGCTACACCTTC,CASSSGTGIDGYTF
.,TRBJ1-2,TRBV7-9,TRBD1,TGTTCCGCCGGGACAGGGGGGGGCTATGGCTACACCTTC,CSAGTGGGYGYTF
.,TRBJ2-7,TRBV6-1,TRBD2,TGTGCCAGCAGATCTAGCGGGAGCTACGAGCAGTACTTC,CASRSSGSYEQYF
few,TRBJ2-7,TRBV4-3,TRBD1,TGCGCCAGCAGCCAAGAACCCGGAACAGGGGGCTACGAGCAGTACTTC,CASSQEPGTGGYEQYF
.,TRBJ2-5,TRBV27,.,TGTGCCAGCAGTTTAGAAGGGGGAGCGGGGCGTGCGTACTTC,CASSLEGGAGRAYF
.,TRBJ2-7,TRBV7-9,.,TGTGCCAGCAGCTTAGGGGCTTACCCCTACGAGCAGTACTTC,CASSLGAYPYEQYF
.,TRBJ2-7,TRBV7-2,TRBD2,TGTGCCAGCAGCTTACCCCCTAGCGGCCCTTCCTACGAGCAGTACTTC,CASSLPPSGPSYEQYF
.,TRBJ2-7,TRBV27,TRBD1,TGTGCCAGCAGTTTGTGGGACAGGGCTGGGGAGCAGTACTTC,CASSLWDRAGEQYF
.,TRBJ2-5,TRBV7-2,TRBD2,TGTGCCAGCAGCTCCGGACTAGCGGGGAAATCGACCCAGTACTTC,CASSSGLAGKSTQYF
few,TRBJ2-2,TRBV5-6,.,TGTGCCAGCAGCTTACGACTTCCATGGGACACCGGGGAGCTGTTTTTT,CASSLRLPWDTGELFF
.,TRBJ1-1,TRBV19,.,TGTGCCAGTGCAGGGGTTATGAACACTGAAGCTTTCTTT,CASAGVMNTEAFF
.,TRBJ1-5,TRBV4-1,.,TGCGCCAGCAGCCAAGGAGGTTCCAATAGCAATCAGCCCCAGCATTTT,CASSQGGSNSNQPQHF
.,TRBJ1-2,TRBV28,TRBD1,TGTGCCAGCCTCGAGGGGACAGAAGGGAGAGGCTACACCTTC,CASLEGTEGRGYTF
.,TRBJ2-4,TRBV7-9,TRBD2,TGTGCCAGCAGCCCCGTGGGGGGGGCCAAAAACATTCAGTACTTC,CASSPVGGAKNIQYF
.,TRBJ2-3,TRBV28,TRBD2,TGTGCCAGCAGGCCCGCGTGGGGGACTAGCGGGGGCAAAAGCACAGATACGCAGTATTTT,CASRPAWGTSGGKSTDTQYF
.,TRBJ2-2,TRBV11-2,.,TGTGCCAGCAGCTCCCTACGACACATTAACACCGGGGAGCTGTTTTTT,CASSSLRHINTGELFF